One T cell receptor beta chain is described in this entry. Its antigen is still unknown. The source of the sample is a study of OX40 agonist ivuxolimab in advanced cancers. At the level of the study: Antecedent anti-PD-1, anti-PD-L1 or anti-CTLA-4 therapy was permissible, with 30% to 50% having received some. Study-level points and caveats: Researchers did not determine the expanded peripheral T cells' antigen specificity. Blood T cells, both CD4+ and CD8+, expanded clonally by week 6 at 0.1 to 3.0 mg/kg.

Researchers took blood at baseline, on cycle 4 day 1, and on cycle 7 day 1. Libraries were prepared by immunoSEQ multiplex PCR; TCRdb keeps only in-frame clonotypes and omits some of them. This sample has 65,000 to 95,000 clones, with approximately 83% found just once. The sample here was CD4+ or CD8+ T cells sorted from blood, taken in a trial of the OX40 agonist ivuxolimab. This TCR was recovered from an adult with an advanced solid tumor such as melanoma, head and neck, liver or kidney cancer.

Here the CDR3 reads CSARTDRRGEAFF. The CDR3 DNA is TGCAGCGCCCGCACTGACAGGCGAGGTGAAGCTTTCTTT. This chain joins TRBV29-1 and TRBJ1-1; tentatively, D is TRBD1 (6 bases). The germline V gene encodes CDR1 SQVTM and CDR2 ANQGSEA. V lost 7 bases to trimming and J lost 7 bases, with 19 bases between them. The CDR3 covers 13 residues.